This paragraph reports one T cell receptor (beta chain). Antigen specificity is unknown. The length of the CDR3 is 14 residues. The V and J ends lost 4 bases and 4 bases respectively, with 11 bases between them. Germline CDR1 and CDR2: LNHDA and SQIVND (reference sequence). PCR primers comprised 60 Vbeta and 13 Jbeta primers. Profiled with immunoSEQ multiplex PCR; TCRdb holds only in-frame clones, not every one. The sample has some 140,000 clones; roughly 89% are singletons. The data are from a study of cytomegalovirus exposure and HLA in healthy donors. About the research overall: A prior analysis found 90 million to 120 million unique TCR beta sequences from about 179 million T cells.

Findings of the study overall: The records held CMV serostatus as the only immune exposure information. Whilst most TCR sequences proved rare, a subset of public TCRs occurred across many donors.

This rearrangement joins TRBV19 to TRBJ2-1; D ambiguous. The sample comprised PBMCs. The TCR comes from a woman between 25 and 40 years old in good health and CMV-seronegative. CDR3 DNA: TGTGCCAGTAGTAACACGTTCCAATACAATGAGCAGTTCTTC. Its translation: CASSNTFQYNEQFF.